This TCR beta chain was observed in a study of identical twins. With 5 bases removed from V and 2 bases from J, the gap between germline ends came to 9 bases. The CDR3 consists of 12 residues. CDR1 and CDR2 (germline): DFQATT, SNEGSKA (reference sequence). TCRdb analysed the 5' RACE reads with MiXCR anew, one entry per CDR3 protein. The table records about 700,000 distinct CDR3 sequences, more than 6.5% of them present only once. These same data were also listed under a study on yellow fever vaccine responses in identical twins.

The V and J genes are TRBV20-1 and TRBJ2-5, with D unclear. Sample: PBMCs. This receptor was obtained from a woman aged 18-30 years in good health. CDR3 in amino acids: CSAGPSQETQYF. As DNA, the CDR3 is TGCAGTGCTGGACCTTCTCAAGAGACCCAGTACTTC.